This T cell receptor beta chain emerged from a study of T cell responses to AZD1222 COVID-19 vaccine. Study-level findings and limits: The donor group comprised mostly white British people and more females; the analysis possibly underestimated clonal diversity. There were vaccine-associated CD4 TCRs across spike, dominant at 160-218 and 743-854. Following two doses of AZD1222, Spike-specific TCR breadth and depth rose.

The CDR3 extends over 14 amino acids. CDR1 is SGHRS and CDR2 is YFSETQ in the germline V gene. Deletions cut 5 bases from V and 1 base from J, with 12 bases between. Details on this clone: No antigen is known for it.

Here immunoSEQ multiplex PCR was the method, and the copy in TCRdb shows in-frame clones only, minus some. The sample holds just under 90,000 clones; 88% are singletons and the top ten take approximately 10%. The clonotype comes from an adult in good health. The gene calls are TRBV5-1 and TRBJ1-1; D ambiguous. The material sequenced was peripheral blood, taken on day 0 of MenACWY control vaccination. Here the CDR3 reads CASSVLPGNTEAFF. CDR3 nucleotide sequence: TGCGCCAGCAGTGTATTGCCAGGGAACACTGAAGCTTTCTTT.